This passage covers 23 T cell receptor beta chains from one sample sequenced in a study of graft-versus-host responses after intestinal transplantation. Clones were read by immunoSEQ multiplex PCR, and TCRdb kept only the in-frame ones, dropping some. Of tens of thousands of clones in the sample, roughly 91% were seen once. The sequencing used PBMCs, collected 750 to 850 days after a first intestinal transplant, on the day of a second. These receptors all stem from a human patient who received an intestinal transplant, so some T cells may come from the graft donor.

The rearrangement links TRBV7-2 to TRBJ2-2; 11 positions match TRBD1. The CDR3 sequence is 17 residues long. The V and J ends lost 4 bases and 7 bases, in that order; junction bases with no gene match: 11. Germline CDR1 and CDR2: SGHTA and FQGNSA. CDR3 coding DNA: TGTGCCAGCAGCTATGACCTATGGACAGGGGGCGGCGGGGAGCTGTTTTTT. Its protein is CASSYDLWTGGGGELFF.

This sequence joins TRBV10-3 and TRBJ2-3, with TRBD2 matching 9 bases. Losses at the gene ends were 6 bases for V and 4 bases for J; bases not matched to a gene: 11. The CDR3 loop spans 16 amino acids. Germline values: CDR1 ENHRY, CDR2 SYGVKD. This chain's CDR3 is CAISTGTSSRPDTQYF. Written as DNA, the CDR3 is TGTGCCATCAGCACCGGGACTAGCTCCCGCCCAGATACGCAGTATTTT.

J is TRBJ1-6 and V is TRBV14, with D perhaps matching TRBD1 (5 bases). The CDR3 is 14 amino acids. With 4 bases removed from V and 10 bases from J, the gap between germline ends came to 14 bases. The germline V gene encodes CDR1 SGHDN and CDR2 FVKESK. This chain's CDR3 is CASSPLGDGSPLHF. The DNA of the CDR3 is TGTGCCAGCAGCCCCCTGGGGGATGGATCACCCCTCCACTTT.

The chain joins TRBV13 to TRBJ2-5, with 7 positions matching TRBD1. The assigned J gene may be wrong: the sequence end matches TRBJ2-7 better. The V gene's germline CDR1 is PRHDT and CDR2 FYEKMQ (reference sequence). The CDR3 sequence is 13 residues long. CDR3 DNA sequence: TGTGCCAGCAGAAACAGGGGAACCCACGAGCAGTACTTC. Its protein product is CASRNRGTHEQYF.

The chain links TRBV19 to TRBJ2-7; the D gene is possibly TRBD1 (7 bases). From germline, CDR1 is LNHDA and CDR2 SQIVND (reference sequence). Trimming removed 3 bases at V and 2 bases at J, with 11 bases between. The CDR3 is 14 residues long. CDR3 nucleotides: TGTGCCAGTAGTATCCAGGGGGGACCCTACGAGCAGTACTTC. It codes for CASSIQGGPYEQYF. Full variable domain (outside the CDR3, taken from reference TRBV19 and TRBJ2-7): DGGITQSPKYLFRKEGQNVTLSCEQNLNHDAMYWYRQDPGQGLRLIYYSQIVNDFQKGDIAEGYSVSREKKESFPLTVTSAQKNPTAFYLCASSIQGGPYEQYFGPGTRLTVT.

The CDR3 bases are TGCGCCAGCAGCTTGGACGCCGCCGGGGAGCTGTTTTTT. Amino acid sequence: CASSLDAAGELFF. This chain joins TRBV5-1 and TRBJ2-2; D is ambiguous. Trimming left V 0 bases short and J 6 bases short, with 6 bases between. This CDR3 is built from 13 residues. The germline V gene encodes CDR1 SGHRS and CDR2 YFSETQ. The complete variable domain, with remaining parts taken from reference TRBV5-1 and TRBJ2-2, reads KAGVTQTPRYLIKTRGQQVTLSCSPISGHRSVSWYQQTPGQGLQFLFEYFSETQRNKGNFPGRFSGRQFSNSRSEMNVSTLELGDSALYLCASSLDAAGELFFGEGSRLTVL.

The chain recombines TRBV6-4 with TRBJ1-1; maybe TRBD1 (6 bases). This CDR3 has 14 residues. Germline lookup yields CDR1 MRHNA and CDR2 SNTAGT. Trimming cost V 6 bases and J 5 bases, with 16 bases left between them. CDR3 in amino acids: CASRREYRDTEAFF. DNA of the CDR3: TGTGCCAGCAGACGGGAATACAGGGATACTGAAGCTTTCTTT.

The chain uses TRBV11-2 and TRBJ2-7; 8 bases agree with TRBD2. CDR1 is SGHAT and CDR2 is FQNNGV in the germline V gene. This CDR3 is built from 16 residues. The junction had 8 bases not matched to a gene; V was cut back by 1 base and J by 3 bases. The CDR3 region is CASSLGGHRGGYEQYF. The CDR3 region has the DNA TGTGCCAGCAGCTTAGGCGGACATCGGGGGGGCTACGAGCAGTACTTC.

DNA of the CDR3: TGTGCCAGCATTCCGGACAGCCTTATCTATGGCTACACCTTC. Its translation: CASIPDSLIYGYTF. The J gene is TRBJ1-2, the V gene TRBV27, with a possible D match to TRBD1 (6 bases). The CDR3 length is 14 residues. Germline V CDR1 and CDR2: MNHEY, SMNVEV (reference sequence). Trimming took off 7 bases at V and 4 bases at J, with 16 bases between the two ends.

The genes are TRBV7-9 and TRBJ2-3; TRBD1 aligns across 8 bases. Germline-derived CDR1 and CDR2 are SEHNR and FQNEAQ (reference sequence). The CDR3 has 12 residues. With 10 bases clipped from V and 4 bases from J, the junction kept 4 bases outside the gene matches. CDR3 protein: CANAGQADTQYF. CDR3 bases: TGTGCCAACGCGGGACAGGCAGATACGCAGTATTTT.

The chain combines TRBV4-1 with TRBJ2-1; TRBD2 matches at 12 bases. J lost 8 bases, V lost 1 base, and 6 bases had no gene match. In germline, CDR1 is MGHRA, CDR2 YSYEKL. The CDR3 is made up of 16 amino acids. The CDR3 DNA follows: TGCGCCAGCAGCCAAGGCGTGACTAGCGGGAGACATGAGCAGTTCTTC. This translates into CASSQGVTSGRHEQFF.

The J gene is TRBJ2-7, the V gene TRBV27; possibly TRBD1 for D (5 bases). Germline lookup yields CDR1 MNHEY and CDR2 SMNVEV (reference sequence). The CDR3 is 12 residues long. V gave up 3 bases and J gave up 5 bases, with 8 bases separating them. The CDR3 is CASSFKGNEQYF. As DNA, the CDR3 is TGTGCCAGCAGTTTTAAGGGGAACGAGCAGTACTTC.

The rearrangement uses TRBV28 and TRBJ2-2, with TRBD2 identical over 7 bases. The germline gives CDR1 MDHEN, CDR2 SYDVKM. The V gene end was trimmed by 10 bases and the J gene end by 6 bases; junction bases not matched to a gene: 17. The CDR3 runs 16 residues. The CDR3 DNA reads as TGTGCCACCTCCCCAGCGGGAAGGGGTCCGGCCGGGGAGCTGTTTTTT. Amino acids: CATSPAGRGPAGELFF.

The chain uses TRBV13 and TRBJ2-7, with D perhaps TRBD2 (6 bases). Germline V gives CDR1 PRHDT, CDR2 FYEKMQ (reference sequence). The CDR3 consists of 14 residues. Trimming stripped 2 bases from V and 0 bases from J, with 8 bases between. The CDR3, as DNA: TGTGCCAGCAGCTTACGGGGACTCTCCTACGAGCAGTACTTC. This encodes CASSLRGLSYEQYF.

The rearrangement uses TRBV28 and TRBJ2-5; D gene uncertain. Germline V gives CDR1 MDHEN, CDR2 SYDVKM. There are 12 residues in the CDR3. The V and J ends lost 5 bases and 2 bases respectively, with 6 bases between them. In DNA, the CDR3 is TGTGCCAGCAGTCCGCTTCAAGAGACCCAGTACTTC. Translating gives CASSPLQETQYF. Drawing the rest from reference TRBV28 and TRBJ2-5, the complete variable domain is DVKVTQSSRYLVKRTGEKVFLECVQDMDHENMFWYRQDPGLGLRLIYFSYDVKMKEKGDIPEGYSVSREKKERFSLILESASTNQTSMYLCASSPLQETQYFGPGTRLLVL.

This chain joins TRBV5-4 and TRBJ2-5; no firm D call. CDR3 length: 16 residues. The germline V gene has CDR1 SGHNT and CDR2 YYREEE (reference sequence). Trimming removed 4 bases at V and 4 bases at J, with 20 bases between. CDR3 DNA sequence: TGTGCCAGCAGCACCGACCTTGCACCGGTGGGAGAGACCCAGTACTTC. It specifies CASSTDLAPVGETQYF.

The chain uses TRBV5-1 and TRBJ2-1, with TRBD2 identical over 8 bases. CDR1 and CDR2 (germline): SGHRS, YFSETQ. The length of the CDR3 is 16 residues. V was clipped by 5 bases and J by 0 bases; unmatched bases: 7. The CDR3 coding sequence is TGCGCCAGCAGTAAAGGACTAGCCCCCTCCTACAATGAGCAGTTCTTC. This encodes CASSKGLAPSYNEQFF.

The rearrangement uses TRBV9 and TRBJ2-1; possible D gene TRBD1, 5 bases. The V and J ends lost 0 bases and 10 bases respectively, with 14 bases between them. Germline V lookup: CDR1 SGDLS, CDR2 YYNGEE. The length of the CDR3 is 14 residues. This chain's CDR3 is CASSVVGVGREQFF. CDR3 sequence (DNA): TGTGCCAGCAGCGTAGTAGGGGTAGGAAGGGAGCAGTTCTTC.

This chain uses TRBV5-4 with TRBJ2-7; D remains ambiguous. V was clipped by 5 bases and J by 5 bases, with 14 bases between them. The CDR3 contains 13 residues. Per the germline V gene, CDR1 is SGHNT and CDR2 is YYREEE (reference sequence). In nucleotides, the CDR3 is TGTGCCAGCAGATCGATGTTGCAGGACGAGCAGTACTTC. Translating it yields CASRSMLQDEQYF.

V is TRBV7-8 and J is TRBJ2-7; tentatively, D is TRBD1 (5 bases). The CDR3 extends over 12 amino acids. Trimming removed 5 bases at V and 6 bases at J, with 11 bases between. CDR1 SGHVS and CDR2 FQNEAQ come from the germline V gene. Written as DNA, the CDR3 is TGTGCCAGCAGCCCAACAGGCGGCGAGCAGTACTTC. Translation: CASSPTGGEQYF.

The chain is built from TRBV6-5 and TRBJ1-4; D not resolved. Germline values: CDR1 MNHEY, CDR2 SVGAGI. This CDR3 contains 12 residues. Trimming took 6 bases from V and 8 from J, leaving 10 bases between them. CDR3 protein: CASRRTEEKLFF. CDR3 bases: TGTGCCAGCAGGAGGACTGAAGAAAAACTGTTTTTT.

This clone was observed a single time. One end of the junction fails to match germline, which may point to a read error. The same CDR3 is also encoded by other DNA sequences in this sample. V usage is TRBV14 and J usage is TRBJ1-1; the D gene is possibly TRBD1 (5 bases). The CDR3 sequence is 13 residues long. CDR1 is SGHDN, CDR2 FVKESK, per germline. The CDR3 spells CASSQGGATEAFF. The CDR3, as DNA: TGTGCCAGCAGCCAAGGAGGGGCCACTGAAGCCTTCTTT.

This clone was seen a few times. The V gene is TRBV6-1, the J gene TRBJ1-1, with D uncertain. Germline assignment: CDR1 MNHNS and CDR2 SASEGT. The CDR3 is 13 residues long. Trimming pared 0 bases from V and 8 bases from J, leaving 10 bases between. The CDR3, as DNA: TGTGCCAGCAGTGAAGCGGCAAAGGTGGAAGCTTTCTTT. The encoded protein is CASSEAAKVEAFF.